A selection of T cell receptor beta chains follows, all from one sample in a study of blood T cell repertoires in COVID-19. Assay: immunoSEQ multiplex PCR; the TCRdb copy retains only in-frame clones and omits some. In the table there are fewer than 150,000 clones, more than 70% of which are singletons. Sequencing was performed on peripheral blood. These receptors were taken from a human donor in a cohort sampled during active COVID-19. The CDR3 runs from the conserved cysteine through the conserved F or W. The D gene is left open where the match is weak. The size field is filled for only some rows; it gives once, few, many or a size class.

d_gene	v_gene	j_gene	abundance	CDR3aa	CDR3nt
.	TRBV3-1/TRBV3-2	TRBJ2-3	.	CASSLRFGSGPLDTQYF	TGTGCCAGCAGCCTGCGTTTCGGTAGCGGCCCTTTAGATACGCAGTATTTT
.	TRBV10-3	TRBJ1-5	.	CAIRQGPSNQPQHF	TGTGCCATCCGTCAGGGTCCAAGCAATCAGCCCCAGCATTTT
.	TRBV19	TRBJ1-5	.	CASSVITGRNQPQHF	TGTGCCAGTAGTGTCATCACAGGGAGAAATCAGCCCCAGCATTTT
.	TRBV11-2	TRBJ2-7	.	CASSSSPQGEQYF	TGTGCCAGCAGCTCAAGTCCCCAGGGCGAGCAGTACTTC
.	TRBV7-2	TRBJ2-5	.	CASSQVTSSLGGETQYF	TGTGCCAGCAGTCAAGTTACTAGTTCCCTAGGCGGGGAGACCCAGTACTTC
.	TRBV2	TRBJ1-2	.	CASTEDRFYGYTF	TGTGCCAGCACCGAAGACAGGTTCTATGGCTACACCTTC
TRBD1	TRBV18	TRBJ2-3	.	CASSPRQGSKDTQYF	TGTGCCAGCTCACCACGACAGGGCTCGAAAGATACGCAGTATTTT
.	TRBV10-3	TRBJ1-2	.	CAIRPTGTENYGYTF	TGTGCCATCAGACCGACAGGTACGGAGAACTATGGCTACACCTTC
.	TRBV6-6	TRBJ1-2	.	CASRNRVANYGYTF	TGTGCCAGCAGGAACAGAGTAGCTAACTATGGCTACACCTTC
TRBD1	TRBV6-5	TRBJ1-2	many	CASSKDRVSSYGYTF	TGTGCCAGCTCCAAAGACAGGGTCTCCTCCTATGGCTACACCTTC
TRBD2	TRBV29-1	TRBJ2-1	.	CSVGPGLANEQFF	TGCAGCGTTGGCCCTGGACTAGCGAATGAGCAGTTCTTC
.	TRBV6-6	TRBJ1-2	.	CASTLGGEMRGYTF	TGTGCCAGCACTTTGGGGGGGGAGATGAGGGGCTACACCTTC
.	TRBV2	TRBJ1-1	.	CASTRDRNTEAFF	TGTGCCAGCACCCGGGATCGAAACACTGAAGCTTTCTTT
TRBD1	TRBV7-2	TRBJ1-2	.	CASSSPTTGNYGYTF	TGTGCCAGCAGCTCCCCTACGACAGGGAACTATGGCTACACCTTC
.	TRBV7-2	TRBJ2-1	.	CASSLVPNARSYNEQFF	TGTGCCAGCAGCTTAGTACCTAATGCCCGCTCCTACAATGAGCAGTTCTTC
.	TRBV27	TRBJ1-6	.	CASWGGSYNSPLHF	TGTGCCAGCTGGGGGGGCTCCTATAATTCACCCCTCCACTTT
.	TRBV6-2/TRBV6-3	TRBJ1-5	.	CASSYSASGTLGRYQPQHF	TGTGCCAGCAGTTACTCGGCCAGTGGTACCTTGGGGCGGTATCAGCCCCAGCATTTT
.	TRBV20-1	TRBJ1-4	.	CSAGRQKLFF	TGCAGTGCCGGGAGGCAGAAACTGTTTTTT
.	TRBV5-4	TRBJ2-3	.	CASSLLAYTDTQYF	TGTGCCAGCAGCTTGCTAGCGTACACAGATACGCAGTATTTT
.	TRBV10-1	TRBJ1-3	.	CASSDGPGNTIYF	TGCGCCAGTAGCGACGGACCTGGAAACACCATATATTTT
.	TRBV3-1/TRBV3-2	TRBJ1-3	.	CASSQDGLVGNTIYF	TGTGCCAGCAGCCAAGACGGGTTGGTAGGAAACACCATATATTTT
.	TRBV10-1	TRBJ2-3	.	CASSPGWADTQYF	TGCGCCAGCAGTCCGGGTTGGGCAGATACGCAGTATTTT
.	TRBV25-1	TRBJ1-1	.	CASSDPGDSTEAFF	TGTGCCAGCAGTGATCCAGGGGATAGCACTGAAGCTTTCTTT
TRBD2	TRBV5-4	TRBJ2-1	.	CASSSPESGGEQFF	TGTGCCAGCAGCTCCCCCGAGTCGGGGGGTGAGCAGTTCTTC
.	TRBV27	TRBJ1-1	.	CASSFSSLGGSEAFF	TGTGCCAGCAGTTTTTCCTCCCTCGGGGGTTCTGAAGCTTTCTTT
TRBD1	TRBV2	TRBJ1-2	few	CASSRDSQYGYTF	TGTGCCAGCAGTCGGGACAGTCAGTATGGCTACACCTTC
TRBD2	TRBV18	TRBJ2-1	.	CASSPTSGGSYNEQFF	TGTGCCAGCTCACCAACTAGCGGGGGCTCCTACAATGAGCAGTTCTTC
TRBD1	TRBV9	TRBJ1-4	once	CASSFRTGTNEKLFF	TGTGCCAGCAGCTTCAGGACAGGGACTAATGAAAAACTGTTTTTT